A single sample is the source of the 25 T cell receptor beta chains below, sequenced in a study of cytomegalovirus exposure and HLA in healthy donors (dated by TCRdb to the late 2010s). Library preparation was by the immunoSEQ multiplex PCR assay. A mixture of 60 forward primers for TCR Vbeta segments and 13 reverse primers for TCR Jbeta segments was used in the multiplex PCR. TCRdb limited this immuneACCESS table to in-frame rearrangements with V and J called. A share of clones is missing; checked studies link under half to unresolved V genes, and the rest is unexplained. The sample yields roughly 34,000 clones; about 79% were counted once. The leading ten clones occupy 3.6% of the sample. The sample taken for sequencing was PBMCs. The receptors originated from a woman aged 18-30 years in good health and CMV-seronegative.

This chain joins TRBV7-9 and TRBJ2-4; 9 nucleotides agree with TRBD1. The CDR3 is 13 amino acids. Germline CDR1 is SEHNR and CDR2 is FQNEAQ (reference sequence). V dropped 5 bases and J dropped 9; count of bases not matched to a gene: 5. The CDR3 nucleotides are TGTGCCAGCAGCCCAGGACAGGGGACCATTCAGTACTTC. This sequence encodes CASSPGQGTIQYF.

The CDR3: CASSLTGGTEAFF. In nucleotides, the CDR3 is TGTGCCAGCAGTTTAACCGGGGGGACTGAAGCTTTCTTT. The rearrangement uses TRBV28 and TRBJ1-1; possibly TRBD1 for D (5 bases). The CDR3 is 13 residues long. The V end lost 2 bases, the J end lost 5 bases, and 9 bases lay between the germline ends. Germline CDR1 and CDR2: MDHEN and SYDVKM.

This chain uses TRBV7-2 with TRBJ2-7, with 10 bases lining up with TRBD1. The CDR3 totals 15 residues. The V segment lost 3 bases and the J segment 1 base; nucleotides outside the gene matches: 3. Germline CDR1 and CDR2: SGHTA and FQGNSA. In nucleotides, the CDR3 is TGTGCCAGCAGCTTTGGGACAGGGGTTTCCTACGAGCAGTACTTC. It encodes CASSFGTGVSYEQYF.

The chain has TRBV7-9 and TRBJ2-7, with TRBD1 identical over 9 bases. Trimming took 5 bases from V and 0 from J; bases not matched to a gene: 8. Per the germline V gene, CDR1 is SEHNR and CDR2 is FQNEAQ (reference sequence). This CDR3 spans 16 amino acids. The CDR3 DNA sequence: TGTGCCAGCAGCACACTCCGGGACAGGGACTCCTACGAGCAGTACTTC. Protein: CASSTLRDRDSYEQYF.

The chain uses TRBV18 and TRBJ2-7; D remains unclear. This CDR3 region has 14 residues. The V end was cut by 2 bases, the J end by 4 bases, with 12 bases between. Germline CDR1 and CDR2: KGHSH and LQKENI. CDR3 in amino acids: CASSPNLNSYEQYF. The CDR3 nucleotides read TGTGCCAGCTCACCAAATCTGAATAGTTACGAGCAGTACTTC.

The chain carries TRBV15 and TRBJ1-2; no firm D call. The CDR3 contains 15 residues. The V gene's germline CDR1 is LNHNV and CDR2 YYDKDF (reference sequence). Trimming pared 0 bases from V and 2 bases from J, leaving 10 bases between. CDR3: CATSREPGINYGYTF. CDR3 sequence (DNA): TGTGCCACCAGCAGAGAACCCGGGATAAACTATGGCTACACCTTC.

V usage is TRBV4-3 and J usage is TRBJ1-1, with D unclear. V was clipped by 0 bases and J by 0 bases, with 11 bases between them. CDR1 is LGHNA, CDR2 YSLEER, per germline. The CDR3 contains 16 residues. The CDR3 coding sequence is TGCGCCAGCAGCCAAGATCGATGGCTCATGAACACTGAAGCTTTCTTT. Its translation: CASSQDRWLMNTEAFF.

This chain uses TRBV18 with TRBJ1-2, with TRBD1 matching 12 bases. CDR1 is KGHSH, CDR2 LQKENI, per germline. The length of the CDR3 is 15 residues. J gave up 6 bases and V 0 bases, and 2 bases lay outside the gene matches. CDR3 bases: TGTGCCAGCTCACCACCGGGGACAGGGGGCGATGGCTACACCTTC. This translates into CASSPPGTGGDGYTF.

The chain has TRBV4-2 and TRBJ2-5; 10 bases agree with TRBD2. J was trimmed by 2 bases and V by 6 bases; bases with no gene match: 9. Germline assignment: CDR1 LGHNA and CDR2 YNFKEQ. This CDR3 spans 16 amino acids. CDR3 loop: CASSYQLAGRQETQYF. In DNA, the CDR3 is TGTGCCAGCAGTTACCAACTAGCGGGGAGACAAGAGACCCAGTACTTC.

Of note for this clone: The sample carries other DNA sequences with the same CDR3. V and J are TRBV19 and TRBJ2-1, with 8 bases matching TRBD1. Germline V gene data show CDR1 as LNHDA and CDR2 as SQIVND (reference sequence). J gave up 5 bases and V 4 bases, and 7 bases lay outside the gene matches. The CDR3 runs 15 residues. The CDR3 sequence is CASSSATGADNEQFF. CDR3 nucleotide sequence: TGTGCCAGTAGTAGCGCGACAGGGGCCGACAATGAGCAGTTCTTC.

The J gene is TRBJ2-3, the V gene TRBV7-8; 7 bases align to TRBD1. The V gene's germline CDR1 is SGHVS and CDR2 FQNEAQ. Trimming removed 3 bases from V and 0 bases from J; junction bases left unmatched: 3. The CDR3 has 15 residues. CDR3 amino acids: CASSFRQGSTDTQYF. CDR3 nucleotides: TGTGCCAGCAGCTTTAGACAGGGAAGCACAGATACGCAGTATTTT.

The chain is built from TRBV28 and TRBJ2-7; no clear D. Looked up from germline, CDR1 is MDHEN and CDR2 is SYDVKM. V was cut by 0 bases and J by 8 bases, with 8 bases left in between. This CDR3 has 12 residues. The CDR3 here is CASSLWAGKQYF. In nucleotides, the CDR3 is TGTGCCAGCAGTTTATGGGCAGGAAAGCAGTACTTC.

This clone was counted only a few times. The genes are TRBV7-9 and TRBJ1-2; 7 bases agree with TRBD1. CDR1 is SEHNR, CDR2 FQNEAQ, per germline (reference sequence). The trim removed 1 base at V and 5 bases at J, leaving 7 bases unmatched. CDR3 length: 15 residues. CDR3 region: CASSLGDSALYGYTF. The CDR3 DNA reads TGTGCCAGCAGCTTAGGGGACAGTGCTTTATATGGCTACACCTTC.

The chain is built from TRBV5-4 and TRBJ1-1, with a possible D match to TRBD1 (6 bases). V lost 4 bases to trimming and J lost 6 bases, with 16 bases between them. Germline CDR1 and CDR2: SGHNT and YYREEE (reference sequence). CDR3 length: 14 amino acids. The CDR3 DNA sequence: TGTGCCAGCAGCGCAACAGGGCGTAACTCTGAAGCTTTCTTT. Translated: CASSATGRNSEAFF.

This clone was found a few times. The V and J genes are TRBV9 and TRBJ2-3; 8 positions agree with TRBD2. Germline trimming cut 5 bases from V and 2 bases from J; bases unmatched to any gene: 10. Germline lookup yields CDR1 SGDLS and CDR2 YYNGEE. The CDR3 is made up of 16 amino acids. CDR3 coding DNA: TGTGCCAGCAGTGACCGTCCGGGGGGGCCCACAGATACGCAGTATTTT. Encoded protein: CASSDRPGGPTDTQYF.

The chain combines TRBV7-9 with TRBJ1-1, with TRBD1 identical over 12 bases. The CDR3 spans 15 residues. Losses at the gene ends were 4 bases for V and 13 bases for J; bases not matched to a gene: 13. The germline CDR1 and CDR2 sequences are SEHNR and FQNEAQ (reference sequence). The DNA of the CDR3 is TGTGCCAGCAGCTGGGGGACAGGGGGCGCGCCTGAGGATTTCTTT. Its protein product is CASSWGTGGAPEDFF.

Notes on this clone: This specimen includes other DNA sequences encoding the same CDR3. The DNA of the CDR3 is TGCGCCAGCAGCTCCCGACAGACAGGGAACGAGCAGTACTTC. Amino acid sequence: CASSSRQTGNEQYF. This chain connects TRBV5-1 to TRBJ2-7; 7 nucleotides match TRBD1. The CDR3 contains 14 residues. With V trimmed by 3 bases and J by 5 bases, 8 bases remained unmatched. Germline V lookup: CDR1 SGHRS, CDR2 YFSETQ.

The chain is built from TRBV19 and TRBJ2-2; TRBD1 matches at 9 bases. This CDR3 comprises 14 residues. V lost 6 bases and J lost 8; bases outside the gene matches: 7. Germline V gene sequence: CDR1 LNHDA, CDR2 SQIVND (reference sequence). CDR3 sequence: CASRKTGGLGELFF. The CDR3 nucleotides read TGTGCCAGTAGAAAAACAGGGGGCTTAGGGGAGCTGTTTTTT.

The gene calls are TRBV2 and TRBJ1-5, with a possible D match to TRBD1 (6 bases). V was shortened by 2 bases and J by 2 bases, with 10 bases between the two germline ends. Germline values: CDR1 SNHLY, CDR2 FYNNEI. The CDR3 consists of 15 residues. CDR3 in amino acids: CASSENRDGNQPQHF. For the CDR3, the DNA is TGTGCCAGCAGTGAAAACAGGGACGGCAATCAGCCCCAGCATTTT.

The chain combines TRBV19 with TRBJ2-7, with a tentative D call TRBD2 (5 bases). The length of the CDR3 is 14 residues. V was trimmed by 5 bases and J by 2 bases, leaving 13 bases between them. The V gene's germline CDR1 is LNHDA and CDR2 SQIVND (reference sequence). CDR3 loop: CASSSAGSPYEQYF. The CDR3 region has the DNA TGTGCCAGTAGTTCGGCGGGCAGCCCCTACGAGCAGTACTTC.

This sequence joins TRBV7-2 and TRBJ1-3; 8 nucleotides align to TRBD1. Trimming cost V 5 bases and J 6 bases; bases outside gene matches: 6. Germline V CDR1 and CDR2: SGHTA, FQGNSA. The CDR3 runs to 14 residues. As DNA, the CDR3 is TGTGCCAGCAGCCCTGGACAGGGAACAAACACCATATATTTT. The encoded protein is CASSPGQGTNTIYF. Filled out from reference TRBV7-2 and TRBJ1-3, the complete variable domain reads GAGVSQSPSNKVTEKGKDVELRCDPISGHTALYWYRQSLGQGLEFLIYFQGNSAPDKSGLPSDRFSAERTGGSVSTLTIQRTQQEDSAVYLCASSPGQGTNTIYFGEGSWLTVV.

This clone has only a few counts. The CDR3 region is CASSQDTPLGVAFF. CDR3 nucleotides: TGCGCCAGCAGCCAAGATACCCCCCTCGGGGTGGCTTTCTTT. The chain recombines TRBV4-1 with TRBJ1-1, with D uncertain. CDR3 length: 14 residues. In germline, CDR1 is MGHRA, CDR2 YSYEKL. With 0 bases removed from V and 11 bases from J, the gap between germline ends came to 16 bases.

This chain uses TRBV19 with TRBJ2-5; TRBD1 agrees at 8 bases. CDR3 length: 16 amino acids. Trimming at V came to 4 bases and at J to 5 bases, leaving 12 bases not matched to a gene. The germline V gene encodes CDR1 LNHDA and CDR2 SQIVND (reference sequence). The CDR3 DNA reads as TGTGCCAGTAGTACGGTGGGGACAGGAGTGGGGGAGACCCAGTACTTC. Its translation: CASSTVGTGVGETQYF.

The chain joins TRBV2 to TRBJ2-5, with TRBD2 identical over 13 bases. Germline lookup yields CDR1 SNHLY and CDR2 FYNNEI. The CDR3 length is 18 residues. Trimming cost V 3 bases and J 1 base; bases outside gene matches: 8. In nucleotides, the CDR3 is TGTGCCAGCAGTGATCACCCCGGGACTAGCGGGGTCCAAGAGACCCAGTACTTC. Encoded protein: CASSDHPGTSGVQETQYF.

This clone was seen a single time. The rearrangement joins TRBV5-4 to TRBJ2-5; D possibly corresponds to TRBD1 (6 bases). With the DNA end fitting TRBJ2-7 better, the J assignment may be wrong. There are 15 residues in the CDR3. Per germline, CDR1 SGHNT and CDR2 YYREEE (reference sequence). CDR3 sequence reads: CASSSGTMKSGEQYF. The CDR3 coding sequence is TGTGCCAGCAGCTCAGGGACAATGAAGTCTGGCGAGCAGTACTTC.